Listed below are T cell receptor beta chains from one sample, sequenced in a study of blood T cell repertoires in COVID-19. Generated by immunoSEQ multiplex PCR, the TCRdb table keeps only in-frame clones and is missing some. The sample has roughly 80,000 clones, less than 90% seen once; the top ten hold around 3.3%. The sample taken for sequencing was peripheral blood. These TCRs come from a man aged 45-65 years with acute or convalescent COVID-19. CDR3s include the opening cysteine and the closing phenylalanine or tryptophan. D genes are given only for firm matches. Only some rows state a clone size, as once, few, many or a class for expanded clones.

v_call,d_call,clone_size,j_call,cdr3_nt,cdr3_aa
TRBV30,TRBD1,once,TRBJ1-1,TGTGCCTGGAGTCCCCGGGACAGGTACACTGAAGCTTTCTTT,CAWSPRDRYTEAFF
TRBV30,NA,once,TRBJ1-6,TGTGCCCTTGGGCTTCTGAGCTCCTATAATTCACCCCTCCACTTT,CALGLLSSYNSPLHF
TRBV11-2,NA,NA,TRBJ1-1,TGTGCCAGCAGCTCCCACGGAGGGCGGCAGAACACTGAAGCTTTCTTT,CASSSHGGRQNTEAFF
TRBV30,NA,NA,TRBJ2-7,TGTGCCTGGGGAGGGGGCGGGAGAGGGCAGTACTTC,CAWGGGGRGQYF
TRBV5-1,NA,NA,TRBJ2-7,TGCGCCAGCAGCTTGGAAGGGGGACCACCTTACGAGCAGTACTTC,CASSLEGGPPYEQYF
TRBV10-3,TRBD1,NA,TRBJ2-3,TGTGCCATCAGTGAGTCTTTGGGACAGCCAACTCAGTATTTT,CAISESLGQPTQYF
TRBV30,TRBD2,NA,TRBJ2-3,TGTGCCTGGAGTGTAGCAGCGGGGGGTTCAGATACGCAGTATTTT,CAWSVAAGGSDTQYF
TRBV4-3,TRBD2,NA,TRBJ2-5,TGCGCCAGCAGCCAAGATCAGCGAGCGGGAGTGGAGACCCAGTACTTC,CASSQDQRAGVETQYF
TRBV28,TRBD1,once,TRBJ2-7,TGTGCCAGCAGTCGCCCGGGACAGGCGAGCTCCTACGAGCAGTACTTC,CASSRPGQASSYEQYF
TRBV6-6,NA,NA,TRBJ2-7,TGTGCCAGCAGTTACGACAAGAGCTCCTACGAGCAGTACTTC,CASSYDKSSYEQYF
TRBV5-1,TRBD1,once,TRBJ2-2,TGCGCCAGCAGCTTGGGGACAGGGCGAGAGATAACCGGGGAGCTGTTTTTT,CASSLGTGREITGELFF
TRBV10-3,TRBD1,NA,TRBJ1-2,TGTGCCATCAGTGAGTCAGGGGGCGCCGGCTATGGCTACACCTTC,CAISESGGAGYGYTF
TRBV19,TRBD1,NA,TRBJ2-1,TGTGCCAGTAGTATGGACAGGGGTATTGAGCAGTTCTTC,CASSMDRGIEQFF
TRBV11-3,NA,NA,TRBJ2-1,TGTGCCAGCAGCCGACAGGATGAACAGTTCTTC,CASSRQDEQFF
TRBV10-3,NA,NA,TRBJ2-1,TGTGCCATCAGTGACCCCACAGGGTACAATGAGCAGTTCTTC,CAISDPTGYNEQFF